One sample yielded the 15 T cell receptor beta chains listed below, sequenced in a study of identical twins. TCRdb reprocessed the 5' RACE reads via MiXCR and lists one record per CDR3 protein. The sample holds hundreds of thousands of distinct CDR3 sequences, approximately 13% seen once. This sample was also put to use in a study of yellow fever vaccine responses in identical twins.

The sample taken for sequencing was CD8+ T cells sorted from blood. These receptors all come from a woman between 18 and 29 years old in good health.

This clonotype was detected only a few times. This chain connects TRBV29-1 to TRBJ2-3; 11 nucleotides align to TRBD2. CDR1 is SQVTM, CDR2 ANQGSEA, per germline. After removal of 6 bases from V and 1 base from J, the junction contained 6 bases not matched to a gene. The CDR3 has 15 amino acids. The CDR3 DNA sequence: TGCAGCGTCCTAACTAGCGGGGGCCGCACAGATACGCAGTATTTT. Translated, it gives CSVLTSGGRTDTQYF.

The chain carries TRBV28 and TRBJ2-1, with 10 bases lining up with TRBD1. This CDR3 spans 15 amino acids. Losses at the gene ends were 6 bases for V and 9 bases for J; bases not matched to a gene: 11. Germline V gene lookup returns CDR1 MDHEN and CDR2 SYDVKM. The DNA of the CDR3 is TGTGCCAGCAGAGACCGGGACAGGGGCGTCGGTGAGCAGTTCTTC. This gives the protein CASRDRDRGVGEQFF.

The V gene is TRBV29-1, the J gene TRBJ2-7; a weak D match, TRBD1 (6 bases). The CDR3 runs 11 residues. V lost 6 bases to trimming and J lost 4 bases, with 10 bases between them. From germline, CDR1 is SQVTM and CDR2 ANQGSEA. CDR3: CSVSQGYEQYV. The CDR3 DNA sequence: TGCAGCGTGTCACAGGGTTACGAGCAGTACGTC.

This clonotype was seen a few times. The chain is built from TRBV4-2 and TRBJ2-1; D is tentatively TRBD1 or TRBD2 (5 bases each). Trimming cost V 0 bases and J 0 bases, with 12 bases left between them. Germline V gene data show CDR1 as LGHNA and CDR2 as YNFKEQ. The CDR3 length is 17 residues. CDR3 bases: TGTGCCAGCAGCCAAGAGCCGGGGCCCTTCTCCTACAATGAGCAGTTCTTC. Amino acid sequence: CASSQEPGPFSYNEQFF.

This clonotype was seen at least ten times. V gene TRBV5-1 combines with J gene TRBJ2-7; weak D call: TRBD1 (6 bases). The germline CDR1 and CDR2 sequences are SGHRS and YFSETQ. Trimming pared 5 bases from V and 3 bases from J, leaving 9 bases between. The CDR3 is made up of 12 amino acids. The CDR3: CASRGQNYEQYF. CDR3 coding DNA: TGCGCCAGCAGAGGACAGAACTACGAGCAGTACTTC.

The rearrangement links TRBV20-1 to TRBJ2-7, with 8 bases that match TRBD1. The germline V gene has CDR1 DFQATT and CDR2 SNEGSKA (reference sequence). The V and J ends lost 5 bases and 1 base, in that order; junction bases with no gene match: 4. The CDR3 consists of 13 residues. DNA for the CDR3: TGCAGTGCTGCCGACAGGGGATCCTACGAGCAGTACTTC. Protein: CSAADRGSYEQYF.

This clonotype came up a few times. V usage is TRBV2 and J usage is TRBJ2-3, with TRBD2 as a possible D gene (6 bases). This CDR3 comprises 17 residues. Deletions cut 3 bases from V and 0 bases from J, with 16 bases between. The germline V gene encodes CDR1 SNHLY and CDR2 FYNNEI. For the CDR3, the DNA is TGTGCCAGCAGTGAGTTGGGGGACTCAACTAGCACAGATACGCAGTATTTT. It codes for CASSELGDSTSTDTQYF.

The table lists this clonotype with a few counts. This chain joins TRBV27 and TRBJ2-1; the D gene is possibly TRBD2 (6 bases). Trimming removed 2 bases at V and 5 bases at J, with 16 bases between. The germline V gene has CDR1 MNHEY and CDR2 SMNVEV (reference sequence). This CDR3 has 16 amino acids. The CDR3: CASSLVVGRGDNEQFF. As DNA, the CDR3 is TGTGCCAGCAGTTTAGTTGTCGGGAGAGGCGACAATGAGCAGTTCTTC.

This chain joins TRBV12-3 or TRBV12-4 and TRBJ2-1; 11 nucleotides agree with TRBD2. The ends lost 4 bases at V and 9 bases at J; junction bases unmatched: 8. CDR3 length equals 15 residues. This CDR3 reads CASSSTSGGSREQFF. The CDR3, as DNA: TGTGCCAGCAGTTCAACTAGCGGGGGTTCACGTGAGCAGTTCTTC.

This clonotype was recorded a few times. J is TRBJ2-3 and V is TRBV28, with 10 bases identical to TRBD2. The CDR3 extends over 15 amino acids. The ends lost 3 bases at V and 4 bases at J; junction bases unmatched: 4. Germline loops: CDR1 MDHEN, CDR2 SYDVKM. The CDR3 spells CASSFPSGSADTQYF. DNA for the CDR3: TGTGCCAGCAGTTTTCCTAGCGGGAGTGCAGATACGCAGTATTTT.

CDR3 region: CASNLGQGADTQYF. The CDR3, as DNA: TGCGCCAGCAATTTGGGACAGGGCGCAGATACGCAGTATTTT. V gene TRBV10-1 combines with J gene TRBJ2-3; 9 positions match TRBD1. Trimming cost V 7 bases and J 4 bases; bases outside gene matches: 6. Germline V gene sequence: CDR1 WNHNN, CDR2 SYGVQD (reference sequence). This CDR3 contains 14 residues.

This chain uses TRBV29-1 with TRBJ2-3; no firm D call. V dropped 3 bases and J dropped 1 base, with 14 bases sitting between them. Germline CDR1 SQVTM, CDR2 ANQGSEA. The CDR3 sequence is 15 residues long. The CDR3 coding sequence is TGCAGCGTTGATAGAGAGGATTTAGGCACAGATACGCAGTATTTT. Protein product: CSVDREDLGTDTQYF.

The V gene is TRBV4-2, the J gene TRBJ2-1; D remains ambiguous. The germline V gene encodes CDR1 LGHNA and CDR2 YNFKEQ. This CDR3 contains 13 residues. V was trimmed by 2 bases and J by 10 bases, leaving 12 bases between them. The CDR3 loop reads CASSQPLVEEQFF. CDR3 sequence (DNA): TGTGCCAGCAGCCAACCTCTAGTCGAGGAGCAGTTCTTC.

The rearrangement links TRBV15 to TRBJ1-1; 9 nucleotides match TRBD1. This CDR3 is built from 15 residues. J gave up 4 bases and V 5 bases, and 8 bases lay outside the gene matches. Germline V lookup: CDR1 LNHNV, CDR2 YYDKDF (reference sequence). CDR3 amino acids: CATSGRTGDLTEAFF. The CDR3 nucleotides are TGTGCCACCAGCGGAAGGACAGGGGATCTCACTGAAGCTTTCTTT.

The V call is TRBV6-1, the J call TRBJ2-7; a weak D match, TRBD1 (5 bases). Trimming removed 6 bases at V and 2 bases at J, with 8 bases between. Germline loops: CDR1 MNHNS, CDR2 SASEGT. The CDR3 runs to 12 residues. The chain's CDR3 is CASRQETYEQYF. Here the CDR3 DNA reads TGTGCCAGCAGACAGGAGACCTACGAGCAGTACTTC.